The rows below give T cell receptor beta chains drawn from one sample of a study of cytomegalovirus exposure and HLA in healthy donors. TCRdb keeps only in-frame clones here, not all; method: immunoSEQ multiplex PCR. The data hold about 150,000 clones, with just under 85% observed a single time. The material sequenced was PBMCs. These receptors all come from a man younger than 45 in good health and CMV-seropositive. CDR3s include the opening cysteine and the closing phenylalanine or tryptophan. Not all rows give a size; the values are once, few, many and, for expanded clones, a class.

j_gene: TRBJ2-5
v_gene: TRBV2
abundance: -
CDR3aa: CASSEEGVNELGTQYF

j_gene: TRBJ2-7
v_gene: TRBV11-3
abundance: -
CDR3aa: CASSLEAGPSYEQYF

j_gene: TRBJ2-7
v_gene: TRBV19
abundance: -
CDR3aa: CASRISGGRAYEQYF

j_gene: TRBJ2-7
v_gene: TRBV11-2
abundance: -
CDR3aa: CASSLGDIYEQYF

j_gene: TRBJ2-3
v_gene: TRBV27
abundance: -
CDR3aa: CASSIRLAGGTDTQYF

j_gene: TRBJ1-1
v_gene: TRBV27
abundance: -
CDR3aa: CASSWGGWGVNTEAFF

j_gene: TRBJ2-7
v_gene: TRBV18
abundance: once
CDR3aa: CASSPPTGLAAPEQYF

j_gene: TRBJ2-1
v_gene: TRBV7-3
abundance: -
CDR3aa: CASSLVLAGVKEQFF

j_gene: TRBJ2-2
v_gene: TRBV19
abundance: -
CDR3aa: CASSSGYGTGELFF

j_gene: TRBJ1-5
v_gene: TRBV4-1
abundance: -
CDR3aa: CASSQVGTGSNQPQHF

j_gene: TRBJ2-2
v_gene: TRBV2
abundance: few
CDR3aa: CASGGQGRNTGELFF

j_gene: TRBJ2-2
v_gene: TRBV4-3
abundance: few
CDR3aa: CASSPASGPTTGELFF

j_gene: TRBJ2-5
v_gene: TRBV6-1
abundance: few
CDR3aa: CASRDRALQETQYF

j_gene: TRBJ2-7
v_gene: TRBV19
abundance: -
CDR3aa: CASSLQGAYEQYF